This T cell receptor beta chain came from a study of PD-1 blockade in classical Hodgkin lymphoma. V was pared by 7 bases and J by 1 base, with 7 bases of the junction left unmatched. The CDR3 has 15 residues. Germline lookup yields CDR1 MDHEN and CDR2 SYDVKM. All trial patients relapsed after autologous stem cell transplantation. On this clone itself: What it binds is unknown.

Regarding the study as a whole: Initiation of nivolumab under 1 year after ASCT led to exclusion of patients. Complete responders had baseline diversity similar to newly diagnosed patients. Reports indicated that newly diagnosed patients had lower baseline TCR diversity than healthy donors did.

Measured with immunoSEQ multiplex PCR; TCRdb has only the in-frame clones, and not every one. The top ten hold under 3% of the sample, which has approximately 90,000 clones, roughly 91% seen once. The V gene is TRBV28, the J gene TRBJ2-3; 8 bases are shared with TRBD2. Sequences were derived from peripheral blood mononuclear cells (PBMCs), sampled before the second cycle of nivolumab. This TCR came from a human donor with classical Hodgkin lymphoma. The CDR3, as DNA: TGTGCCAGCACCCCGCGGGGGGTGGGCACAGATACGCAGTATTTT. Translating gives CASTPRGVGTDTQYF.